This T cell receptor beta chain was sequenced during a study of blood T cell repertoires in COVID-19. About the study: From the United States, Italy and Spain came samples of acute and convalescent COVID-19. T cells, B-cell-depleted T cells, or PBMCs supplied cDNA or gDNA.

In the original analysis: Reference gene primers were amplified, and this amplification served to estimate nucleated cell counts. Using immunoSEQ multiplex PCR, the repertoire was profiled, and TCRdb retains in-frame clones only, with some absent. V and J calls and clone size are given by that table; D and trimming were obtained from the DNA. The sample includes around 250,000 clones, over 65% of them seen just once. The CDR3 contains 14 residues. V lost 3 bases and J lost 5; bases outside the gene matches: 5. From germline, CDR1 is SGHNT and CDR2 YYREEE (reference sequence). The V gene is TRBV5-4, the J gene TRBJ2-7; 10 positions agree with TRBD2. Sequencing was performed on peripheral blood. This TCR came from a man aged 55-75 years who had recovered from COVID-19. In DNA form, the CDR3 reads TGTGCCAGCAGCTCCTATCTAGCGGGAGACGAGCAGTACTTC. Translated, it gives CASSSYLAGDEQYF.